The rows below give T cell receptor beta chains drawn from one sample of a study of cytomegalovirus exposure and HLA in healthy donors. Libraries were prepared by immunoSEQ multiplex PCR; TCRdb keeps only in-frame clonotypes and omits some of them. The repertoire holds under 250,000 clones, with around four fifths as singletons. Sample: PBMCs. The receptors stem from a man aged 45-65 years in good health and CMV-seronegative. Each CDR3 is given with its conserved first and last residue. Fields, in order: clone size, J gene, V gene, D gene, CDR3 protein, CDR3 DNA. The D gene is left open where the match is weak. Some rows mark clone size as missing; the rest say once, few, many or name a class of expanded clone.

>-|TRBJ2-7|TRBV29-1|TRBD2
CSVEIASGLSSYEQYF
TGCAGCGTTGAAATAGCTAGCGGGTTGAGCTCCTACGAGCAGTACTTC
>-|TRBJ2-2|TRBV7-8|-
CASSLPNGELFF
TGTGCCAGCAGCTTACCCAACGGGGAGCTGTTTTTT
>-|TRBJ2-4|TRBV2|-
CASTQGTSRSGF
TGTGCCAGCACCCAAGGGACTTCGAGGAGCGGCTTC
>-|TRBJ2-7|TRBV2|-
CASRMTGYYEQYF
TGTGCCAGCAGAATGACAGGTTACTACGAGCAGTACTTC
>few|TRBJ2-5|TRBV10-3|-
CAISLGGQKTQYF
TGTGCCATCAGCCTCGGGGGGCAGAAGACCCAGTACTTC
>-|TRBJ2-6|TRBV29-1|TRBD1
CSVRGLSGANVLTF
TGCAGCGTTAGGGGGCTGTCTGGGGCCAACGTCCTGACTTTC
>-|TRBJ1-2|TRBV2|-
CASITSQGLVNYGYTF
TGTGCCAGCATCACTTCACAGGGTCTGGTGAACTATGGCTACACCTTC
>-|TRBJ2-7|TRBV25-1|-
CASSDSGRDEQYF
TGTGCCAGCAGTGATTCCGGGCGGGACGAGCAGTACTTC
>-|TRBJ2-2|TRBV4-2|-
CASSQAVAGSTGELFF
TGTGCCAGCAGCCAAGCCGTTGCAGGGTCCACCGGGGAGCTGTTTTTT
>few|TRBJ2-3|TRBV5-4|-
CASTLGGPDTQYF
TGTGCCAGTACCTTAGGAGGGCCAGATACGCAGTATTTT
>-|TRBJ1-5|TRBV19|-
CASSSKRNQPQHF
TGTGCCAGTAGTAGCAAGAGGAATCAGCCCCAGCATTTT
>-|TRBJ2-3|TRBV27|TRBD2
CASSLFRRGSTDTQYF
TGTGCCAGCAGTTTATTTCGGCGGGGGAGCACAGATACGCAGTATTTT
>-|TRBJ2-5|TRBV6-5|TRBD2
CASTPPGTRKETQYF
TGTGCCAGCACTCCACCCGGGACTAGAAAAGAGACCCAGTACTTC
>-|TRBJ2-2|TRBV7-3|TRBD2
CASSLSLAGVGGELFF
TGTGCCAGCAGCTTATCGCTAGCGGGAGTTGGCGGGGAGCTGTTTTTT
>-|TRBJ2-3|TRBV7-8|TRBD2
CASSLARLAQGTDTQYF
TGTGCCAGCAGCTTAGCGAGACTAGCGCAAGGCACAGATACGCAGTATTTT
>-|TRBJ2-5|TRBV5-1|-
CASSLERQETQYF
TGCGCCAGCAGCTTAGAGAGACAAGAGACCCAGTACTTC
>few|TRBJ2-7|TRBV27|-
CASGSSRDNYEQYF
TGTGCCAGCGGATCCTCACGGGACAATTACGAGCAGTACTTC